This TCR beta chain was observed in a study of identical twins. As regards this clonotype: No antigen is known for it.

Template switching created a universal primer site, and the cDNA included unique molecular identifiers. One entry per CDR3 protein results from TCRdb running MiXCR on the 5' RACE reads. This sample has approximately 680,000 distinct CDR3 sequences, with roughly 7.1% found just once. Findings and caveats of the study: There is a chance that invariant MAIT and iNKT cells partially muddied zero-insertion analyses.

CDR3 length equals 14 residues. Trimming pared 10 bases from V and 0 bases from J, leaving 15 bases between. CDR1 LGHDT and CDR2 YNNKEL come from the germline V gene (reference sequence). Separately, the same data were catalogued under a study of yellow fever vaccine responses in identical twins.

What was sequenced was PBMCs. The J gene is TRBJ1-1, the V gene TRBV3-1; D gene uncertain. The clonotype comes from a woman between 18 and 30 years old in good health. This CDR3 is CATSKAAVNTEAFF. Written as DNA, the CDR3 is TGTGCCACCTCGAAGGCCGCAGTGAACACTGAAGCTTTCTTT.